The TCR beta chain described here comes from a study of Ad26.COV2.S vaccination and SARS-CoV-2 variants. This clone was recorded only once. Its antigen is undetermined. In germline, CDR1 is DFQATT, CDR2 SNEGSKA (reference sequence). This CDR3 has 15 amino acids. V shed 3 bases, J shed 6 bases, and the junction held 10 bases outside the gene matches. The method was immunoSEQ multiplex PCR; TCRdb's version includes in-frame clones alone and lacks a portion of them. This table has 300,000 to 400,000 clones, 90% to 95% appearing once. Whole-study findings and limits: Following vaccination, spike-specific CD8+ and CD4+ T cell responses reportedly exhibited substantial breadth.

The source was peripheral blood, collected after recovery from COVID-19. The chain has TRBV20-1 and TRBJ2-1, with 8 bases that match TRBD2. The sequence was collected from a human donor who had recovered from COVID-19. The CDR3 DNA reads TGCAGTGCTAGTTCCGTCGGGGGGGCAGGCAATGAGCAGTTCTTC. Its translation: CSASSVGGAGNEQFF.